The clone carrying this T cell receptor (beta chain) was picked up many times. The antigen is unknown. This CDR3 is built from 14 residues. V was cut by 5 bases and J by 8 bases, with 18 bases left in between. Looked up from germline, CDR1 is SEHNR and CDR2 is FQNEAQ (reference sequence). Patients aged 18 to 65 had newly diagnosed hyperthyroidism lasting under 2 months. The authors took PBMCs from over 8.5 ml fresh peripheral blood. The investigators amplified TCR beta CDR3 regions from RNA transcripts. Researchers ran a first-round RT-PCR on the TCR CDR3 using the HTBI primer set. TCRdb used MiXCR to reprocess the multiplex PCR reads, holding one entry per CDR3 protein. The sample comprises 75,000 to 100,000 distinct CDR3 sequences, about 51% of which are singletons, and 25% to 30% rests with the top ten. This specimen belongs to a study of T cells in Graves' hyperthyroidism and ophthalmopathy. Study observations and caveats: Most thyroid clonotypes with frequency above 0.001 were detected in blood. The model foresaw ophthalmopathy a median roughly 6 months prior to onset.

The TCR comes from a woman between 40 and 55 years old with Graves' hyperthyroidism. The rearrangement uses TRBV7-9 and TRBJ1-2; maybe TRBD1 (6 bases). Sequenced sample: blood. For the CDR3, the DNA is TGTGCCAGCAGCCCCGGACAGTTTCCCGGAGGCTACACCTTC. Translated, it gives CASSPGQFPGGYTF.